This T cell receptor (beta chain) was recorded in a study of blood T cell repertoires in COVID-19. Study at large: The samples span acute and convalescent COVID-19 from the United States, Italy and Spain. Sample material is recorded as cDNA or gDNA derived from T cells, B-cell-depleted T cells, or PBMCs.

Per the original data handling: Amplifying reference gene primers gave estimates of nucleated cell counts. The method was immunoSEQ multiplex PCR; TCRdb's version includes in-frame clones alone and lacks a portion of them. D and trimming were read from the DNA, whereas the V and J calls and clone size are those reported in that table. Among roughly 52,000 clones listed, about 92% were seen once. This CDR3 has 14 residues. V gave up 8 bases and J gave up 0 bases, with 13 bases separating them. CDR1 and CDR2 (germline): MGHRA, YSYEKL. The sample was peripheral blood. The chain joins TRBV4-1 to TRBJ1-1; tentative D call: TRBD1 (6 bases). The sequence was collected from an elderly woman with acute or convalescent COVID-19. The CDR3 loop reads CASSRGGLNTEAFF. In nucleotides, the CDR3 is TGCGCCAGCTCACGCGGGGGCTTGAACACTGAAGCTTTCTTT.